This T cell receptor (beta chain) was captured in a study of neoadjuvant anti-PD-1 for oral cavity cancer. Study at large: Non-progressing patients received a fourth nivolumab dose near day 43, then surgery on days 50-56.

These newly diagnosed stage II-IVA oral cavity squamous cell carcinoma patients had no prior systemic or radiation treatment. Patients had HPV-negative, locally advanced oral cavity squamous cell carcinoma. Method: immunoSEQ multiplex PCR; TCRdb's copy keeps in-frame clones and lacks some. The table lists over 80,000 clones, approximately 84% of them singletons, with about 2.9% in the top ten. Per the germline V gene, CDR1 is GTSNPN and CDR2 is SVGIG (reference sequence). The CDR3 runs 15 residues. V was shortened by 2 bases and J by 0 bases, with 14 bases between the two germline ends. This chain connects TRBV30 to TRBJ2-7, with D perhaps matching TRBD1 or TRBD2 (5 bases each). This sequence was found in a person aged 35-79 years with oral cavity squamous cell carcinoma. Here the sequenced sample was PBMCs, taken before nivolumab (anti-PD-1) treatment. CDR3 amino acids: CAWSIGALSSYEQYF. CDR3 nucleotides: TGTGCCTGGAGTATCGGGGCCTTAAGCTCCTACGAGCAGTACTTC.